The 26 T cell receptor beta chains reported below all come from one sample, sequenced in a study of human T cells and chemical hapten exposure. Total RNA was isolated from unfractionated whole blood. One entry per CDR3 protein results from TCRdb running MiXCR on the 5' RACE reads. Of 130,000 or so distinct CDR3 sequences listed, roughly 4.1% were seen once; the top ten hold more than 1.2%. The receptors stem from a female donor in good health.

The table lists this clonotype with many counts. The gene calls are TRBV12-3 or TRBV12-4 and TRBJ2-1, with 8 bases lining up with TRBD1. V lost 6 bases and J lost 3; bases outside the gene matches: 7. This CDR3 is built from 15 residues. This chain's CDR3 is CASRRGQGNYNEQFF. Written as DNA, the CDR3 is TGTGCCAGCAGACGTGGACAGGGTAACTACAATGAGCAGTTCTTC.

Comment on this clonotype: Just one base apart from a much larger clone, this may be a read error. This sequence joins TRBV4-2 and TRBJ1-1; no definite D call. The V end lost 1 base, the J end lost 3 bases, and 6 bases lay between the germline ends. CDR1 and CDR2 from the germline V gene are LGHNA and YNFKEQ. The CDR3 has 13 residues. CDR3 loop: CASSQGRDTEAFF. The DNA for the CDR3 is TGTGCCAGCAGCCAAGGCCGGGACACTGAAGCTTTCTTT.

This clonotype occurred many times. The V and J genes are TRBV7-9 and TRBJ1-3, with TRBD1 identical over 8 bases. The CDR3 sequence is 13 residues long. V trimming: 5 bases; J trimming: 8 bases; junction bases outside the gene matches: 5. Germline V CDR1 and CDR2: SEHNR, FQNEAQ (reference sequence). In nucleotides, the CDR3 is TGTGCCAGCAGCGCAGGGGGCCGGGACACCATATATTTT. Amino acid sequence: CASSAGGRDTIYF.

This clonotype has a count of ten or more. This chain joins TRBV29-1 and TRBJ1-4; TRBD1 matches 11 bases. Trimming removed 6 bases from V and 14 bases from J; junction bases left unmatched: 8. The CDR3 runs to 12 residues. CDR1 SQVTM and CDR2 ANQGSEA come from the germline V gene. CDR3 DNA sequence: TGCAGCGTCAGGACAGGGGGCGAGTTTCTGTTTTTT. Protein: CSVRTGGEFLFF.

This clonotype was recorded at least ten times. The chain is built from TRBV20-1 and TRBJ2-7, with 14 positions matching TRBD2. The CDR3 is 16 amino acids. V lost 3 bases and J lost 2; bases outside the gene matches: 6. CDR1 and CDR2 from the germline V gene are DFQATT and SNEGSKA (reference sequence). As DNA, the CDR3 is TGCAGTGCTAGCGGACTAGCGGGGGGAAAAACCTACGAGCAGTACTTC. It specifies CSASGLAGGKTYEQYF.

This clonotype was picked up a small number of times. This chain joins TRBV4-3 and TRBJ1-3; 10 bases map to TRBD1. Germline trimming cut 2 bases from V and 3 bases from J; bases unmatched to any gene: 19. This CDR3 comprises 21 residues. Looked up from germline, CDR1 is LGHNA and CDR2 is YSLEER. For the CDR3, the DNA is TGCGCCAGCAGCCAACATGACCCGGGACAGGGGTTGGAATCTTATGGAAACACCATATATTTT. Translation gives CASSQHDPGQGLESYGNTIYF.

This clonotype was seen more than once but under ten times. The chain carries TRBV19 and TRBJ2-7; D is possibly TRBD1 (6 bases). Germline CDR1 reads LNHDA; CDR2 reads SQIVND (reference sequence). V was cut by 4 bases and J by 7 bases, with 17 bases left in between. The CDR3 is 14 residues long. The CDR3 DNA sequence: TGTGCCAGTAGTACCCACAGGGAATCGGGAGAGCAGTACTTC. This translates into CASSTHRESGEQYF.

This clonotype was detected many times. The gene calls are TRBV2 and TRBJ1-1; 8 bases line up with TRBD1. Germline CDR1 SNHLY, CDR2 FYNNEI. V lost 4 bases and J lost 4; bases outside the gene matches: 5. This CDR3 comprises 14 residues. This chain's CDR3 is CASSVQGEVTEAFF. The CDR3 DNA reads TGTGCCAGCAGTGTACAGGGGGAAGTCACTGAAGCTTTCTTT.

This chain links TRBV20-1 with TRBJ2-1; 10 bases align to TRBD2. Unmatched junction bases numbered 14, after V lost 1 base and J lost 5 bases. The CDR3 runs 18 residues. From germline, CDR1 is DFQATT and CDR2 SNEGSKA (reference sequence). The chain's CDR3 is CSARVSLAGAYFNNEQFF. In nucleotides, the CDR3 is TGCAGTGCTAGAGTTTCCCTAGCGGGGGCCTATTTTAACAATGAGCAGTTCTTC.

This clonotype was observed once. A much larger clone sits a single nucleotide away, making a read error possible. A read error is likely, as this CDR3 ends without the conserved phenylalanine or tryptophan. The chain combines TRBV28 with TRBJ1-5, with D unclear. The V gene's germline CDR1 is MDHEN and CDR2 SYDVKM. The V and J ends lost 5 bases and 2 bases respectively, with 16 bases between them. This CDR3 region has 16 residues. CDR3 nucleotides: TGTGCCAGCAGTCTAGATGCTCGTAGGGGCAATCAGCCCCAGCATTCT. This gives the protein CASSLDARRGNQPQHS.

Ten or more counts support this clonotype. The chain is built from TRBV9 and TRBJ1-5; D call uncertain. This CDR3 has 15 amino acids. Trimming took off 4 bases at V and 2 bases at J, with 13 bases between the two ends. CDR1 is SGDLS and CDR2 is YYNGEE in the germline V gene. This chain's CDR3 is CASSRYVGGNQPQHF. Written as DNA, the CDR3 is TGTGCCAGCAGCAGGTATGTGGGCGGCAATCAGCCCCAGCATTTT.

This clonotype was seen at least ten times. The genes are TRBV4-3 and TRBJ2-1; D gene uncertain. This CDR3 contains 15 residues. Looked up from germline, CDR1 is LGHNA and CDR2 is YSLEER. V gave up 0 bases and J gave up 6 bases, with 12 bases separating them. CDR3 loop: CASSQDSVNPNEQFF. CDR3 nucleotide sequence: TGCGCCAGCAGCCAAGATTCGGTCAATCCCAATGAGCAGTTCTTC.

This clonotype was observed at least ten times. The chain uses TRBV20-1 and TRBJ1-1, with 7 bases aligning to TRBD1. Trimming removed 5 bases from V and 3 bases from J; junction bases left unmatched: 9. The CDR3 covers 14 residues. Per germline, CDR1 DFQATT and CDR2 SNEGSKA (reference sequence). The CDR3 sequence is CSAGGGGGYTEAFF. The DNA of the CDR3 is TGCAGTGCTGGAGGAGGGGGCGGTTACACTGAAGCTTTCTTT.

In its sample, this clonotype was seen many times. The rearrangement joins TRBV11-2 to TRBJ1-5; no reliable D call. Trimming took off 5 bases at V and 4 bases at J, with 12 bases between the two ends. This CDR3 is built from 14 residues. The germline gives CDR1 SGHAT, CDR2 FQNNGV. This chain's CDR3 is CASSPAARNQPQHF. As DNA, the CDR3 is TGTGCCAGCAGCCCCGCGGCGCGGAATCAGCCCCAGCATTTT.

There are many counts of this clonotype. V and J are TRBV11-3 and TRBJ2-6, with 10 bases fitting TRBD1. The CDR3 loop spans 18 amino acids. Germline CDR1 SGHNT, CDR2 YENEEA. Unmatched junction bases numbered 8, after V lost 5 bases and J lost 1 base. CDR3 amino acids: CASSPQTGGPSGANVLTF. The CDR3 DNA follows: TGTGCCAGCAGCCCTCAGACAGGGGGCCCATCTGGGGCCAACGTCCTGACTTTC.

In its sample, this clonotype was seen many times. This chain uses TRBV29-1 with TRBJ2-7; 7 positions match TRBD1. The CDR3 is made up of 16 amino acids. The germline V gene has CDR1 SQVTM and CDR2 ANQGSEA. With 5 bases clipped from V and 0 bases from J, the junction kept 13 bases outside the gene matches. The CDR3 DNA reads TGCAGCGTTTCAAATACCCGGGACAGTGCCTCCTACGAGCAGTACTTC. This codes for CSVSNTRDSASYEQYF.

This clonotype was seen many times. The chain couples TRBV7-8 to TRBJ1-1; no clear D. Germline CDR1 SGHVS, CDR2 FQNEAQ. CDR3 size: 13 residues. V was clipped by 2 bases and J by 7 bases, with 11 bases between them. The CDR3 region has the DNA TGTGCCAGCAGCTTAAAAGGGTTCGTTGAAGCTTTCTTT. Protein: CASSLKGFVEAFF.

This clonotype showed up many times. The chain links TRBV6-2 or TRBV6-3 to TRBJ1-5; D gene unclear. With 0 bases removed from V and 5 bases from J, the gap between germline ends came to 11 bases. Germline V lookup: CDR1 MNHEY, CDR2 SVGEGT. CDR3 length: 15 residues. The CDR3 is CASSYSFGLYQPQHF. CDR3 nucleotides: TGTGCCAGCAGTTACTCATTTGGGTTATATCAGCCCCAGCATTTT.

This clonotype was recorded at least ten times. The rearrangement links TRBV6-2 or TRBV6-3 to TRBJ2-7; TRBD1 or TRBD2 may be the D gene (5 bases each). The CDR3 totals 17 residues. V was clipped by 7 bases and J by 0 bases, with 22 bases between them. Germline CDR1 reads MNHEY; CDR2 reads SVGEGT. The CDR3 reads CASIERGRGKSSYEQYF. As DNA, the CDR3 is TGTGCCAGCATTGAGAGGGGACGGGGTAAAAGCTCCTACGAGCAGTACTTC.

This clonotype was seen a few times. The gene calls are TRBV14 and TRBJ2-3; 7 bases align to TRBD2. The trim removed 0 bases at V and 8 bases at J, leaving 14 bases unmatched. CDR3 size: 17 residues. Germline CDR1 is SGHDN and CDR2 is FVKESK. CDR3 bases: TGTGCCAGCAGCCAAGATAATCGGTGGGGGGGTCTGCGTACGCAGTATTTT. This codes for CASSQDNRWGGLRTQYF.

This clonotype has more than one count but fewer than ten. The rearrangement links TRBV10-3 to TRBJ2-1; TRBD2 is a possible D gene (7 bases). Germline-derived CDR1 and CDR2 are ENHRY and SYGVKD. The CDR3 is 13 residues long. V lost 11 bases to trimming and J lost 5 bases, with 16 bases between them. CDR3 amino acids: CASRAGADNEQFF. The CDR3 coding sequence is TGTGCCTCACGGGCGGGGGCGGACAATGAGCAGTTCTTC.

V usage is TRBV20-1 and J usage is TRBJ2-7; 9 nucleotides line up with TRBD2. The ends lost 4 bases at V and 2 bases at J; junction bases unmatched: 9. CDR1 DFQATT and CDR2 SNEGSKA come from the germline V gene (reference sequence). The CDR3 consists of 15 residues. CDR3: CSATLSAGGPYEQYF. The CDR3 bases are TGCAGTGCTACATTATCCGCGGGGGGGCCCTACGAGCAGTACTTC.

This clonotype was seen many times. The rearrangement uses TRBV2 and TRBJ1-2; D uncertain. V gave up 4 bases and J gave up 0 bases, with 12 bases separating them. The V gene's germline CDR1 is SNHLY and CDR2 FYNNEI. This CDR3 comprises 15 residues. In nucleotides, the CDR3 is TGTGCCAGCAGTGGAGTCGGGTTACCTAACTATGGCTACACCTTC. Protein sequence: CASSGVGLPNYGYTF.

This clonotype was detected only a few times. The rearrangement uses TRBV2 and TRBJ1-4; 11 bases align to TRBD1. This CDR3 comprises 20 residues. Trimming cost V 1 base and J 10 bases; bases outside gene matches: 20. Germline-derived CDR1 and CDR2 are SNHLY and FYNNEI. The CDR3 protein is CASSEERTGGPTAVGRKLFF. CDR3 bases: TGTGCCAGCAGTGAAGAGCGGACAGGGGGCCCTACGGCGGTTGGACGAAAACTGTTTTTT.

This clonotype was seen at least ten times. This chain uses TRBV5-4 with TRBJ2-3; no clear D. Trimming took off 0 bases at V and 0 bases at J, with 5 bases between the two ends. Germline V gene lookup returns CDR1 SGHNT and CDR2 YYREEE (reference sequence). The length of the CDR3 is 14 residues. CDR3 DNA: TGTGCCAGCAGCTTGGGCCTAAGCACAGATACGCAGTATTTT. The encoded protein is CASSLGLSTDTQYF.

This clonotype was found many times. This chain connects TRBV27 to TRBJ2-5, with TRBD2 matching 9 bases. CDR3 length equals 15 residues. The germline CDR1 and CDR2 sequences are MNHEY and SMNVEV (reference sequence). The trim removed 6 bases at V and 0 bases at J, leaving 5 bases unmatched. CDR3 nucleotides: TGTGCCAGCAGGCGGCTAGCGGGGTACCAAGAGACCCAGTACTTC. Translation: CASRRLAGYQETQYF.